The T cell receptor beta chain described here comes from a study of T cells expressing NK-cell markers. Whole-study context: Obtained from sorted CD3+CD56+NKG2C+, CD3+CD56+NKG2C- and CD3+CD56-NKG2C+ T cells were the TCR beta repertoires. Sequencing covered eight donors, seven HCMV-seropositive and one seronegative.

Germline-derived CDR1 and CDR2 are SGHVS and FQNEAQ. The CDR3 extends over 17 amino acids. Study-wide findings and caveats: In several donors, these clonotypes also led the CD3+CD56-NKG2C+ fraction.

Turning to this clonotype: The antigen remains undetermined.

Libraries used 5'RACE template switching adding universal primer site and UMIs. Reanalyzing the 5' RACE reads, TCRdb keeps one entry per CDR3 protein, without DNA. Its table records 150,000 to 180,000 distinct CDR3 sequences. The clonotype comes from a woman in her 50s in good health. Sequences were obtained from blood T cells: a sorted CD56 or NKG2C T cell subset, CD4+ or CD8+ T cells, or bulk PBMC T cells (not recorded which). The genes are TRBV7-8 and TRBJ1-1. CDR3 protein: CASSLSGGGDSNTEAFF.